Shown below are 6 T cell receptor beta chains from a single sample sequenced in a study of blood T cells in healthy people across ages. A J-beta primer mix and a sample-barcoded 5' primer were used in a second PCR of about 6 to 12 cycles. A single record per CDR3 protein comes from TCRdb applying MiXCR to the 5' RACE reads. The repertoire holds over 500,000 distinct CDR3 sequences, with around 52% as singletons. What was sequenced was blood. These receptors were collected from a woman of 80 years or more in good health.

Regarding this clonotype: A much larger clone is a single base away; this may be a read error. The rearrangement links TRBV5-1 to TRBJ2-3; maybe TRBD1 (5 bases). There are 13 residues in the CDR3. V lost 3 bases and J lost 3, with 8 bases in between. Germline V lookup: CDR1 SGHRS, CDR2 YFSETQ. The CDR3 loop reads CASSWGRTDTQYF. CDR3 nucleotides: TGCGCCAGCAGCTGGGGCAGGACAGATACGCAGTATTTT.

The V call is TRBV3-1, the J call TRBJ1-5; no firm D call. The CDR3 sequence is 14 residues long. The germline V gene has CDR1 LGHDT and CDR2 YNNKEL (reference sequence). V was clipped by 1 base and J by 10 bases, with 14 bases between them. For the CDR3, the DNA is TGTGCCAGCAGCCAAGGGCCAACCCCGGGACCCCAGCATTTT. Translation gives CASSQGPTPGPQHF.

J is TRBJ1-2 and V is TRBV20-1; D call uncertain. V shed 6 bases and J shed 4 bases, with 12 bases lying between them. The CDR3 spans 12 residues. Germline V gene sequence: CDR1 DFQATT, CDR2 SNEGSKA (reference sequence). The CDR3 nucleotides are TGCAGTGCCCCGGAAGGGTTCTATGGCTACACCTTC. Its protein is CSAPEGFYGYTF.

The sample holds a few counts of this clonotype. The genes are TRBV12-3 or TRBV12-4 and TRBJ1-6; D may be TRBD1 (5 bases). This CDR3 contains 17 residues. Trimming left V 5 bases short and J 0 bases short, with 14 bases between. CDR3 amino acids: CASSQPGPSSYNSPLHF. In nucleotides, the CDR3 is TGTGCCAGCAGTCAGCCGGGGCCAAGCTCCTATAATTCACCCCTCCACTTT.

V is TRBV2 and J is TRBJ2-1, with D perhaps matching TRBD2 (5 bases). The CDR3 length is 15 residues. Germline values: CDR1 SNHLY, CDR2 FYNNEI. Trimming removed 4 bases from V and 6 bases from J, with 16 bases in between. This chain's CDR3 is CASSVGYSRGNEQFF. Written as DNA, the CDR3 is TGTGCCAGCAGTGTCGGCTACTCTCGGGGCAATGAGCAGTTCTTC. The full variable domain, its missing parts supplied by reference TRBV2 and TRBJ2-1, is EPEVTQTPSHQVTQMGQEVILRCVPISNHLYFYWYRQILGQKVEFLVSFYNNEISEKSEIFDDQFSVERPDGSNFTLKIRSTKLEDSAMYFCASSVGYSRGNEQFFGPGTRLTVL.

On this clonotype: The junction does not match germline at one end; this may be a read error. The rearrangement joins TRBV7-3 to TRBJ2-7; possible D gene TRBD1, 5 bases. This CDR3 comprises 13 residues. Per germline, CDR1 SGHTA and CDR2 FQGTGA. CDR3: CACSLTDTYEQYF. Written as DNA, the CDR3 is TGTGCCTGCAGCTTGACAGATACCTACGAGCAGTACTTC.